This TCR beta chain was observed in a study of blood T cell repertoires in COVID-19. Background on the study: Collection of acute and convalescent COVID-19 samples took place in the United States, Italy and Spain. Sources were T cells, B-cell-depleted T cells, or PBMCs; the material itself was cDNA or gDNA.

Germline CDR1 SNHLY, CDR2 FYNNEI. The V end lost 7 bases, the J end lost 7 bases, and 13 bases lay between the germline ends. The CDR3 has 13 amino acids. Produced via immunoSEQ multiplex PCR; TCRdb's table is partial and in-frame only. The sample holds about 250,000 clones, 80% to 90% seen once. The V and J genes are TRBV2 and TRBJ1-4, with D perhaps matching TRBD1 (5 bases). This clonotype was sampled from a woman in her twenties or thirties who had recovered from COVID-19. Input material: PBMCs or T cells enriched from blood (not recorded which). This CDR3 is CASTYRRGEKLFF. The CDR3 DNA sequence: TGTGCCAGCACTTACAGGAGAGGTGAAAAACTGTTTTTT.